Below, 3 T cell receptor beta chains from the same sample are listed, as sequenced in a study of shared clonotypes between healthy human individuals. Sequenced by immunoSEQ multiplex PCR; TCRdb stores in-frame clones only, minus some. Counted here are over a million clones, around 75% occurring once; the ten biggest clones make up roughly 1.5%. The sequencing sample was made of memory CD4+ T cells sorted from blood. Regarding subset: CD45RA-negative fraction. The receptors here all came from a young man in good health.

CDR3 DNA sequence: TGTGCCAGCAGTTTTTCGGACGCATCCCAGCAGTTCTTC. It codes for CASSFSDASQQFF. V is TRBV27 and J is TRBJ2-1; D uncertain. Germline V gives CDR1 MNHEY, CDR2 SMNVEV (reference sequence). V was shortened by 3 bases and J by 11 bases, with 14 bases between the two germline ends. The CDR3 runs 13 residues.

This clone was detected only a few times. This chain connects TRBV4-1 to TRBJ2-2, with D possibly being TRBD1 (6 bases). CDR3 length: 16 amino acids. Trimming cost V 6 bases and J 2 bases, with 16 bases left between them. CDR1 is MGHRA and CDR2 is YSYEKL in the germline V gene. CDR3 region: CASSPSGTLNTGELFF. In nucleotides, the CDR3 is TGCGCCAGCAGTCCCTCCGGGACACTCAACACCGGGGAGCTGTTTTTT.

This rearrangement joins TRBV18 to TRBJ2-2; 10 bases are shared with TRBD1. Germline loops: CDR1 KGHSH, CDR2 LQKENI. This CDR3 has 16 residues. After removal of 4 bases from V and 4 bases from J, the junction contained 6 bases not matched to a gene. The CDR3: CASSLPWDRGTGELFF. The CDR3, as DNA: TGTGCCAGCTCACTTCCCTGGGACAGGGGCACCGGGGAGCTGTTTTTT.